Reported below is one T cell receptor (beta chain). These data belong to a study of blood T cell repertoires in COVID-19. Whole-study context: Spain, Italy and the United States supplied samples that represented acute and convalescent COVID-19. The analysed material was cDNA or gDNA that came from T cells, B-cell-depleted T cells, or PBMCs.

Authors' data handling: From reference gene primer amplification, estimates of nucleated cell counts were derived. Some clones are missing from TCRdb's copy, which holds only in-frame ones; the method was immunoSEQ multiplex PCR. The V and J calls and clone size were taken over from that table, and D and trimming were inferred from the DNA. The sample records about 190,000 clones, 89% being singletons. The CDR3 is made up of 14 amino acids. Germline assignment: CDR1 SNHLY and CDR2 FYNNEI. Trimming cost V 3 bases and J 7 bases; bases outside gene matches: 3. The sequenced sample was peripheral blood. The receptor was isolated from a man between 35 and 55 years old with acute or convalescent COVID-19. The gene calls are TRBV2 and TRBJ1-5; 10 bases align to TRBD1. The CDR3 spells CASSDGTGDQPQHF. CDR3 DNA: TGTGCCAGCAGTGACGGGACAGGGGACCAGCCCCAGCATTTT.